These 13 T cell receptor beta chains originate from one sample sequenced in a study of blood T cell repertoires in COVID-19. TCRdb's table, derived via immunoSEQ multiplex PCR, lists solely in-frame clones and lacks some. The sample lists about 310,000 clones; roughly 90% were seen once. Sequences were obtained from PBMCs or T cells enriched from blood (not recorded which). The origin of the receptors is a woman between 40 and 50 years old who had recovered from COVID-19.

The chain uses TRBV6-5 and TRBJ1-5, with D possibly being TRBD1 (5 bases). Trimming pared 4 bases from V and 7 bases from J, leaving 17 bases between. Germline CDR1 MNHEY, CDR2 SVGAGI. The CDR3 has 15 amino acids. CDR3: CASSSLRRRGQPQHF. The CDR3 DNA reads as TGTGCCAGCAGTTCTCTCCGGAGAAGGGGCCAGCCCCAGCATTTT.

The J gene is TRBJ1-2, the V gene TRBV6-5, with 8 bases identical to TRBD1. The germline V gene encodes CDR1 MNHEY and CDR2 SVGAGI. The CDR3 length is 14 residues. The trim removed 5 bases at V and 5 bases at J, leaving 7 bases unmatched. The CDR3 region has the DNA TGTGCCAGCAGTCTGACAGGGGAAGCGTATGGCTACACCTTC. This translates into CASSLTGEAYGYTF.

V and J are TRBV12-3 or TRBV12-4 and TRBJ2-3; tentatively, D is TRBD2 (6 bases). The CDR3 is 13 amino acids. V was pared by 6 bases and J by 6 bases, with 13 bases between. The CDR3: CASSPREVDTQYF. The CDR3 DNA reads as TGTGCCAGCAGCCCCAGGGAGGTGGATACGCAGTATTTT.

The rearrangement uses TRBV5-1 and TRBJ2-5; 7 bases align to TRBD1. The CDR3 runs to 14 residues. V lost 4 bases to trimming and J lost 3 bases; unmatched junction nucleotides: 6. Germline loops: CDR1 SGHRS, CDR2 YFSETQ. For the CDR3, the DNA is TGCGCCAGCAGCCCGGGACAGCTGAAAGAGACCCAGTACTTC. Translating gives CASSPGQLKETQYF.

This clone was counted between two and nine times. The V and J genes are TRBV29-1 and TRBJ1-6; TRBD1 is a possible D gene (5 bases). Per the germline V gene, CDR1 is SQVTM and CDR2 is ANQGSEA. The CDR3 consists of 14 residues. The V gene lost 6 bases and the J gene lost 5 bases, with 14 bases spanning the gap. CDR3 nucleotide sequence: TGCAGCGTACCTTCCGGAGGGGATAATTCACCCCTCCACTTT. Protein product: CSVPSGGDNSPLHF.

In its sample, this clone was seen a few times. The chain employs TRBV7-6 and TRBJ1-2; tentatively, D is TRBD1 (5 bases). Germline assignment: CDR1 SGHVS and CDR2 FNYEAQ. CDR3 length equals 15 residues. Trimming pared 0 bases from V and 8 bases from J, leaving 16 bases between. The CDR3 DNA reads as TGTGCCAGCAGCTTAGCGCCGGGGGGTAGTTACGGCTACACCTTC. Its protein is CASSLAPGGSYGYTF.

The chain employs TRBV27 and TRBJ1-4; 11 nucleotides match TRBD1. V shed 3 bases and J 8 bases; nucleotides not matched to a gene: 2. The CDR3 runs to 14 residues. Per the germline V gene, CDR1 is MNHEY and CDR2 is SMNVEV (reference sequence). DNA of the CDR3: TGTGCCAGCAGTTTGGACAGGGGGCAGGAAAAACTGTTTTTT. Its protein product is CASSLDRGQEKLFF.

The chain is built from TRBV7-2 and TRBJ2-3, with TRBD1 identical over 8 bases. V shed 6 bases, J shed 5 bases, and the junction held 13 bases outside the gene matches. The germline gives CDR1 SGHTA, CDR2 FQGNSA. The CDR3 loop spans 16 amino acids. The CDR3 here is CASSLGAGQGEDTQYF. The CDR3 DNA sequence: TGTGCCAGCAGTTTGGGGGCAGGACAGGGAGAAGATACGCAGTATTTT.

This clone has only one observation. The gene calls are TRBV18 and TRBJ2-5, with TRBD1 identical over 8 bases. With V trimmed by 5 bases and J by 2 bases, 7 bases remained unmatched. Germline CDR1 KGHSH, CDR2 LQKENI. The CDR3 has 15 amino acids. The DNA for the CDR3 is TGTGCCAGCTCAGGCTCAGGGGGCGGACAAGAGACCCAGTACTTC. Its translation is CASSGSGGGQETQYF.

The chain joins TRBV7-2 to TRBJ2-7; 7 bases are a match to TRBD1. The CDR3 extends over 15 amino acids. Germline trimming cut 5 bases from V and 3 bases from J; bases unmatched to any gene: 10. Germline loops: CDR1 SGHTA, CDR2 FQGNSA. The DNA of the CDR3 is TGTGCCAGCAGCCCTTTCGGACAGGCAGACTACGAGCAGTACTTC. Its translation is CASSPFGQADYEQYF.

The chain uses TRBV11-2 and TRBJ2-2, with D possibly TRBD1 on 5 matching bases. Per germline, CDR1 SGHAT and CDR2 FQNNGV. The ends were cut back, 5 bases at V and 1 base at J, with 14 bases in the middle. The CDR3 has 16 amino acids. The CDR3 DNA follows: TGTGCCAGCAGCAGGGGCTCGCGCCGGAACACCGGGGAGCTGTTTTTT. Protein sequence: CASSRGSRRNTGELFF.

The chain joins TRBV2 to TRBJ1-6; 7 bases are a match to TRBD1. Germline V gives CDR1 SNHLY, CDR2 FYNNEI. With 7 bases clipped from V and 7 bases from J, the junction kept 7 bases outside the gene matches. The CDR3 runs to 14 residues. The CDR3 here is CASKATGENSPLHF. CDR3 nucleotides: TGTGCCAGCAAAGCTACAGGGGAAAATTCACCCCTCCACTTT. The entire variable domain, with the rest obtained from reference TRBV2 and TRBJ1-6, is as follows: EPEVTQTPSHQVTQMGQEVILRCVPISNHLYFYWYRQILGQKVEFLVSFYNNEISEKSEIFDDQFSVERPDGSNFTLKIRSTKLEDSAMYFCASKATGENSPLHFGNGTRLTVT.

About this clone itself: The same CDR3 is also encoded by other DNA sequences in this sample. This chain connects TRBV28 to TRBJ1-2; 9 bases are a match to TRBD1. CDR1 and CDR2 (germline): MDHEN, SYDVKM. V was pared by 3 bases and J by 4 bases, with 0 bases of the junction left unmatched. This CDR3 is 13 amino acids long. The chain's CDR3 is CASSLTGGYGYTF. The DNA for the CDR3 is TGTGCCAGCAGTTTGACAGGGGGCTATGGCTACACCTTC.